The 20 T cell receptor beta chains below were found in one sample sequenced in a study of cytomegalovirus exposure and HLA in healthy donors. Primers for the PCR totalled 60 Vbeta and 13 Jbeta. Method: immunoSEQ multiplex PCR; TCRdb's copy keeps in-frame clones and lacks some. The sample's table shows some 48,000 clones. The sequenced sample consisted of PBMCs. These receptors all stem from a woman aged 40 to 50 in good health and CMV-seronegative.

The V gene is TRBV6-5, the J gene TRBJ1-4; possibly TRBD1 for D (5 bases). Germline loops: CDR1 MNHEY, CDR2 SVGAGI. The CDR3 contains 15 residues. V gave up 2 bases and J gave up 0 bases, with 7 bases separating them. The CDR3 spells CASSYDRATNEKLFF. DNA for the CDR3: TGTGCCAGCAGTTACGACAGAGCAACTAATGAAAAACTGTTTTTT.

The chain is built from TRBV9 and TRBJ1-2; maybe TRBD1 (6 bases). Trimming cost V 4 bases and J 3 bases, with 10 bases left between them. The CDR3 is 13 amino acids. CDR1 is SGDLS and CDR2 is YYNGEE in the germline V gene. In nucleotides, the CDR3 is TGTGCCAGCAGCTCTGGACAGCACTATGGCTACACCTTC. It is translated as CASSSGQHYGYTF.

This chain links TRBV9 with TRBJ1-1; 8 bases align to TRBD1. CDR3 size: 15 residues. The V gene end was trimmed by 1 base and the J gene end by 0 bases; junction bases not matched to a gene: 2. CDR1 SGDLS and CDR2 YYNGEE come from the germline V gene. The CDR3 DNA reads TGTGCCAGCAGCGTACAGGGGGCATTGAACACTGAAGCTTTCTTT. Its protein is CASSVQGALNTEAFF.

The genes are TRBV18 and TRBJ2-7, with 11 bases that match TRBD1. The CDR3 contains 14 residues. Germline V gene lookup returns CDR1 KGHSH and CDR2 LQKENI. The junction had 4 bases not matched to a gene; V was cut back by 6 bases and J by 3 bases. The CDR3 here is CASSPGTGGYEQYF. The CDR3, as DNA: TGTGCCAGCTCGCCCGGGACAGGGGGCTACGAGCAGTACTTC. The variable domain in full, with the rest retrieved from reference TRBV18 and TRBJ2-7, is NAGVMQNPRHLVRRRGQEARLRCSPMKGHSHVYWYRQLPEEGLKFMVYLQKENIIDESGMPKERFSAEFPKEGPSILRIQQVVRGDSAAYFCASSPGTGGYEQYFGPGTRLTVT.

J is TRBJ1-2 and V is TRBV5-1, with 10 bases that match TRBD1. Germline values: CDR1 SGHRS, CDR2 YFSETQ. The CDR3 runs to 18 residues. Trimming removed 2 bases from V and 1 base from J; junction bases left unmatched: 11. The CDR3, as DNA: TGCGCCAGCAGCTTTTTACGACAGGGGGCCGGTGTTAACTATGGCTACACCTTC. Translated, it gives CASSFLRQGAGVNYGYTF.

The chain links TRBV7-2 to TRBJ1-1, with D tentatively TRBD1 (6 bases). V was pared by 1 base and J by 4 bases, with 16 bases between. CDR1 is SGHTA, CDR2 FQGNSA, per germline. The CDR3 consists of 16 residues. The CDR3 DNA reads TGTGCCAGCAGCTTAGATAGGCCGAGGGGGGGCACTGAAGCTTTCTTT. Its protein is CASSLDRPRGGTEAFF. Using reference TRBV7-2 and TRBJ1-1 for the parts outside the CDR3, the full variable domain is GAGVSQSPSNKVTEKGKDVELRCDPISGHTALYWYRQSLGQGLEFLIYFQGNSAPDKSGLPSDRFSAERTGGSVSTLTIQRTQQEDSAVYLCASSLDRPRGGTEAFFGQGTRLTVV.

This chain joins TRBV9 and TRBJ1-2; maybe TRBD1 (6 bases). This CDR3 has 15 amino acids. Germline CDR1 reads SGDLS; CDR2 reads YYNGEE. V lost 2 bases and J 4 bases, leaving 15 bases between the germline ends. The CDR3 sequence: CASSVATTGIYGYTF. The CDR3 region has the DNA TGTGCCAGCAGCGTCGCCACTACAGGGATCTATGGCTACACCTTC. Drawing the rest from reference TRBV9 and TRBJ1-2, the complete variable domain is DSGVTQTPKHLITATGQRVTLRCSPRSGDLSVYWYQQSLDQGLQFLIQYYNGEERAKGNILERFSAQQFPDLHSELNLSSLELGDSALYFCASSVATTGIYGYTFGSGTRLTVV.

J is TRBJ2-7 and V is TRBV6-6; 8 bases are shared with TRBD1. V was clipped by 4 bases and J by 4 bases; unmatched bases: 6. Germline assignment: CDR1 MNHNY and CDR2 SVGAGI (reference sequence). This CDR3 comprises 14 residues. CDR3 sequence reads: CASSSGQGLYEQYF. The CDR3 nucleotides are TGTGCCAGCAGTTCTGGACAGGGATTGTACGAGCAGTACTTC.

The CDR3 nucleotides are TGTGCCAGCTCACCACCGACAGGGTCCTATGGCTACACCTTC. This gives the protein CASSPPTGSYGYTF. The chain recombines TRBV18 with TRBJ1-2; 7 positions agree with TRBD1. CDR1 is KGHSH, CDR2 LQKENI, per germline. V trimming: 0 bases; J trimming: 4 bases; junction bases outside the gene matches: 2. The CDR3 runs 14 residues.

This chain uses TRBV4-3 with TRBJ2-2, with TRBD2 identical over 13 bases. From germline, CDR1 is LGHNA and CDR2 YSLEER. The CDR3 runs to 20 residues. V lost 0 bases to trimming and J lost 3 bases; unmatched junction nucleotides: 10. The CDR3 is CASSQEAVGGTSGDTGELFF. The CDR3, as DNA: TGCGCCAGCAGCCAAGAGGCTGTAGGTGGGACTAGCGGGGACACCGGGGAGCTGTTTTTT.

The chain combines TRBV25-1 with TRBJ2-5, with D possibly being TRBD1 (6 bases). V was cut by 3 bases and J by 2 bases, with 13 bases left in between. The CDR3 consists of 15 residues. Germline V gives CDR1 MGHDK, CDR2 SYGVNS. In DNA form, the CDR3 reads TGTGCCAGCAGTGACCCAGGACAGCTTCAAGAGACCCAGTACTTC. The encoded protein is CASSDPGQLQETQYF.

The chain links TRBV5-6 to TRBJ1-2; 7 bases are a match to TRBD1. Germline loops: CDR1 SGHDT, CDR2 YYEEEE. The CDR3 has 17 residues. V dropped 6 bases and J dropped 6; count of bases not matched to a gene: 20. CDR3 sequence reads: CASTHRPVGQRLDGYTF. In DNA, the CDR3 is TGTGCCAGCACCCACCGACCCGTGGGACAGCGATTGGATGGCTACACCTTC.

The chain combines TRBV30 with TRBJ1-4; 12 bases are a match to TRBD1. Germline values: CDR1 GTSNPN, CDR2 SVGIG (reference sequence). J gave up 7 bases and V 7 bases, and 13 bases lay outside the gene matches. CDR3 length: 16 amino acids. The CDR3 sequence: CASLPGQGALGEKLFF. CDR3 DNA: TGTGCCTCCCTCCCGGGACAGGGGGCGCTCGGTGAAAAACTGTTTTTT.

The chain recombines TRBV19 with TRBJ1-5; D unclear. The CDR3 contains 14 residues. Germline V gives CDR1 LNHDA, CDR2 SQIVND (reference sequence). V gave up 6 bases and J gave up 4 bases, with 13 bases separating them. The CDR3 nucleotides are TGTGCCAGTAGCGGGGTTACCCATAATCAGCCCCAGCATTTT. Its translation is CASSGVTHNQPQHF. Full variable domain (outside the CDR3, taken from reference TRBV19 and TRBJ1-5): DGGITQSPKYLFRKEGQNVTLSCEQNLNHDAMYWYRQDPGQGLRLIYYSQIVNDFQKGDIAEGYSVSREKKESFPLTVTSAQKNPTAFYLCASSGVTHNQPQHFGDGTRLSIL.

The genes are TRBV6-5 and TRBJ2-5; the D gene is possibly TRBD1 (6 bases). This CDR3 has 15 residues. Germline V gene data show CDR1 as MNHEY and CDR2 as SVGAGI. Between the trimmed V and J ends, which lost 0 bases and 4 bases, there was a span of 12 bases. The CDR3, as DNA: TGTGCCAGCAGTTACTCGGGAACAGGGAGAGAGACCCAGTACTTC. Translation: CASSYSGTGRETQYF.

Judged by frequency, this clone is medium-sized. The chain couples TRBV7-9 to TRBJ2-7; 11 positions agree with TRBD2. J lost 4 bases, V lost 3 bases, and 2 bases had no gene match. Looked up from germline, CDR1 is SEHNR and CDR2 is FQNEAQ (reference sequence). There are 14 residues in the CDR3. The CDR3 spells CASSFTSGGYEQYF. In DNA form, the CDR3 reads TGTGCCAGCAGCTTCACTAGCGGGGGATACGAGCAGTACTTC.

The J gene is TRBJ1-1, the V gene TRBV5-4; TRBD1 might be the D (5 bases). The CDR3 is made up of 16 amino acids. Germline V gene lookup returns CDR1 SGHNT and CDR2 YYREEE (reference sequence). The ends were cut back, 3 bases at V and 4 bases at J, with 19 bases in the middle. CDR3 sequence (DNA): TGTGCCAGCAGCTCGGGGTCGCGGGGGGTAGGCACTGAAGCTTTCTTT. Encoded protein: CASSSGSRGVGTEAFF.

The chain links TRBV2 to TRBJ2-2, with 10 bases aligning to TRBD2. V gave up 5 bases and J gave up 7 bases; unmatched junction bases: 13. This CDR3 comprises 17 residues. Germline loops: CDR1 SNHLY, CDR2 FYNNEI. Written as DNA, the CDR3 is TGTGCCAGCAGTTTGAGTGGAGTAGCGGGAGGTGGCGGGGAGCTGTTTTTT. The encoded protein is CASSLSGVAGGGGELFF.

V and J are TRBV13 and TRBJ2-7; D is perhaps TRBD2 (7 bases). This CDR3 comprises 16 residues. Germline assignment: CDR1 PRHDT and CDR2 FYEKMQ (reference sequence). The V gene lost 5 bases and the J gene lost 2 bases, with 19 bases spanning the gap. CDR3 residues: CASSARIRGAAYEQYF. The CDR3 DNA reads TGTGCCAGCAGCGCTAGGATCCGGGGGGCCGCCTACGAGCAGTACTTC. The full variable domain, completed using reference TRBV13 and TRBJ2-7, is AAGVIQSPRHLIKEKRETATLKCYPIPRHDTVYWYQQGPGQDPQFLISFYEKMQSDKGSIPDRFSAQQFSDYHSELNMSSLELGDSALYFCASSARIRGAAYEQYFGPGTRLTVT.

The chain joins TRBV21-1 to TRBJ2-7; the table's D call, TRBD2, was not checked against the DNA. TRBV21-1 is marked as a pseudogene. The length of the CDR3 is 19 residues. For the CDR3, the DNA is TGTGCCAGCAGCAAAAACATTTCTACTAGCGGGGGAAACTCCTACGAGCAGTACTTC. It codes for CASSKNISTSGGNSYEQYF.